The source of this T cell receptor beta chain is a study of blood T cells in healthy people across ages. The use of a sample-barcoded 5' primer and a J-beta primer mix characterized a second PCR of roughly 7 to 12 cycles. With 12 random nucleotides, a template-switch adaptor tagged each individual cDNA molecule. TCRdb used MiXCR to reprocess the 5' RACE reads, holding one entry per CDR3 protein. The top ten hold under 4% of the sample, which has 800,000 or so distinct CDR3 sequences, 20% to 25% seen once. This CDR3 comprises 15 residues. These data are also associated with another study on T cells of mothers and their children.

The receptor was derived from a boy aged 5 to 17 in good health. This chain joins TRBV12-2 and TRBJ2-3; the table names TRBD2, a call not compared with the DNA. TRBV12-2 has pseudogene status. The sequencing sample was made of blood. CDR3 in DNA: TGTGCAAGTCTCTTAGATGAGGGAAGCACAGATACGCAGTATTTT. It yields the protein CASLLDEGSTDTQYF.